Listed below are T cell receptor beta chains from one sample, sequenced in a study of identical twins. TCRdb redid the calling of the 5' RACE reads with MiXCR, one entry per CDR3 protein. The data contain about 890,000 distinct CDR3 sequences, roughly 12% of them singletons. These data also formed part of another study, on yellow fever vaccine responses in identical twins.

The specimen was PBMCs. These TCRs come from a woman in her late teens or twenties in good health. Both conserved end residues are part of each CDR3. Fields, in order: J gene, V gene, CDR3 protein.

J: TRBJ2-2
V: TRBV7-2
CDR3: CASRPGLPLTGELFF

J: TRBJ2-1
V: TRBV29-1
CDR3: CSVQGVAGPYNEQFF

J: TRBJ2-4
V: TRBV7-9
CDR3: CASTSQGFVDIQYF

J: TRBJ2-2
V: TRBV5-1
CDR3: CASSSDLAGTSVSNTGELFF

J: TRBJ2-2
V: TRBV11-2
CDR3: CASSLIRDRTGELFF

J: TRBJ2-6
V: TRBV18
CDR3: CASSPQASSGANVLTF

J: TRBJ2-2
V: TRBV10-3
CDR3: CAISGTGGLGTGELFF

J: TRBJ2-7
V: TRBV4-1
CDR3: CASSTPREPHEQYF

J: TRBJ2-3
V: TRBV25-1
CDR3: CASSFGTHTDTQYF

J: TRBJ2-2
V: TRBV5-1
CDR3: CASSLDGQVNTGELFF

J: TRBJ2-5
V: TRBV10-3
CDR3: CAISGLAGGRETQYF

J: TRBJ2-7
V: TRBV10-2
CDR3: CASRGTSGPYEQYF

J: TRBJ2-1
V: TRBV12-3/TRBV12-4
CDR3: CASSFLPGLADHNEQFF

J: TRBJ2-1
V: TRBV15
CDR3: CATSREWSGGAHEQFF

J: TRBJ2-1
V: TRBV29-1
CDR3: CSGVNPNEQFF

J: TRBJ2-1
V: TRBV12-3/TRBV12-4
CDR3: CASTPRTAHEQFF

J: TRBJ1-2
V: TRBV11-2
CDR3: CASSPRWGTGIYGYTF

J: TRBJ2-1
V: TRBV5-1
CDR3: CASSLVGFDEQFF

J: TRBJ2-2
V: TRBV5-4
CDR3: CASNVAGGYTGELFF

J: TRBJ2-3
V: TRBV24-1
CDR3: CATSDQTGIDTQYF

J: TRBJ2-7
V: TRBV12-3/TRBV12-4
CDR3: CASSQSGTGLFWQYF

J: TRBJ2-3
V: TRBV6-4
CDR3: CASSDRPGWTDTQYF

J: TRBJ1-2
V: TRBV7-9
CDR3: CASSSPGTENSNYGYTF

J: TRBJ2-6
V: TRBV10-3
CDR3: CAIRGLAGVDGANVLTF